This T cell receptor beta chain emerged from a study of blood T cells in healthy people across ages. The CDR3 sequence is 13 residues long. The germline V gene encodes CDR1 MDHEN and CDR2 SYDVKM. Losses at the gene ends were 5 bases for V and 4 bases for J; bases not matched to a gene: 1. This clonotype was counted many times. Its specificity is not known. For the second PCR, which ran for roughly 7 to 11 cycles, a sample-barcoded 5' primer and a J-beta primer mix were used. TCRdb recomputed calls from the 5' RACE reads with MiXCR, one row per CDR3 protein. There are hundreds of thousands of distinct CDR3 sequences in the sample; 58% occur only once, and more than 35% lies in the top ten. Per sample, a minimum of 6 million PBMCs were isolated. Study-wide results and caveats: Donors of long life had a larger count of naive CD4+ cells and greater diversity than aged donors.

The sequencing input was blood. The rearrangement links TRBV28 to TRBJ2-1, with 8 bases aligning to TRBD2. The receptor comes from a man between 60 and 75 years old in good health. In nucleotides, the CDR3 is TGTGCCAGCAGTAGCGGGGGTTACAATGAGCAGTTCTTC. Translating gives CASSSGGYNEQFF.